The rows below give T cell receptor beta chains drawn from one sample of a study of T cell responses to AZD1222 COVID-19 vaccine. This table comes from immunoSEQ multiplex PCR, and its TCRdb copy is limited to in-frame clones, with some not included. The sample carries about 130,000 clones, roughly 91% recorded once. The sample in question was peripheral blood, obtained 28 days after the second AZD1222 dose. The source of these receptors is an adult who received the AZD1222 COVID-19 vaccine. CDR3s include the opening cysteine and the closing phenylalanine or tryptophan. D genes are given only for firm matches. Clone sizes are given selectively: once, few, many, or a class where the clone is expanded.

j_gene,v_gene,abundance,d_gene,CDR3aa,CDR3nt
TRBJ1-1,TRBV7-2,.,.,CASSSHRGGTEAFF,TGTGCCAGCAGCTCTCATAGGGGGGGGACTGAAGCTTTCTTT
TRBJ2-2,TRBV19,.,TRBD1,CASRYPGQGFGELFF,TGTGCCAGTAGATACCCGGGACAGGGGTTCGGGGAGCTGTTTTTT
TRBJ1-1,TRBV28,.,.,CASSSGGTEAFF,TGTGCCAGCAGTTCTGGGGGGACTGAAGCTTTCTTT
TRBJ2-7,TRBV19,.,.,CASSGVFTGEQYF,TGTGCCAGTAGCGGGGTTTTCACGGGGGAGCAGTACTTC
TRBJ2-2,TRBV7-9,.,.,CASDARSRVVDTGELFF,TGTGCCAGCGACGCTCGCAGTAGGGTGGTAGACACCGGGGAGCTGTTTTTT
TRBJ2-1,TRBV28,.,.,CASQISRGNEQFF,TGTGCCAGCCAAATAAGCAGGGGAAATGAGCAGTTCTTC
TRBJ1-5,TRBV7-8,once,TRBD1,CASSTRDRDQPQHF,TGTGCCAGCAGCACCCGGGACAGGGATCAGCCCCAGCATTTT
TRBJ2-5,TRBV3-1/TRBV3-2,.,.,CASSHRSSRGQETQYF,TGTGCCAGCAGCCATCGAAGCTCGAGAGGCCAAGAGACCCAGTACTTC
TRBJ2-3,TRBV2,.,TRBD2,CASTGLAGTDTQYF,TGTGCCAGCACCGGACTAGCGGGCACAGATACGCAGTATTTT
TRBJ2-5,TRBV7-2,.,.,CASSQSRSRSGQYF,TGTGCCAGCAGCCAGAGCCGTTCCCGTTCCGGCCAGTACTTC
TRBJ2-1,TRBV4-1,.,.,CASSPRRGDYNEQFF,TGCGCCAGCAGCCCAAGACGGGGAGATTACAATGAGCAGTTCTTC
TRBJ2-3,TRBV6-1,few,.,CASSLGTNTDTQYF,TGTGCCAGCAGTTTGGGGACCAACACAGATACGCAGTATTTT
TRBJ1-2,TRBV2,.,.,CASSATEANYGYTF,TGTGCCAGCAGTGCTACAGAAGCTAACTATGGCTACACCTTC
TRBJ2-3,TRBV9,.,TRBD2,CASSTVPGLAGRTDTQYF,TGTGCCAGCAGCACAGTCCCGGGACTAGCGGGGCGCACAGATACGCAGTATTTT
TRBJ1-5,TRBV5-1,once,TRBD1,CASSLGTGGSLGNQPQHF,TGCGCCAGCAGCTTGGGGACAGGGGGATCGTTGGGCAATCAGCCCCAGCATTTT
TRBJ2-7,TRBV24-1,.,.,CATSDQNEQYF,TGTGCCACCAGTGACCAAAACGAGCAGTACTTC
TRBJ1-1,TRBV5-6,.,.,CASSLFRGPGTNTEAFF,TGTGCCAGCAGCTTGTTTCGGGGGCCAGGCACGAACACTGAAGCTTTCTTT
TRBJ1-4,TRBV5-4,.,TRBD1,CASSLQGANEKLFF,TGTGCCAGCAGCCTACAGGGGGCGAATGAAAAACTGTTTTTT
TRBJ2-1,TRBV6-1,few,.,CASSEGSDYNEQFF,TGTGCCAGCAGTGAAGGGTCGGACTACAATGAGCAGTTCTTC
TRBJ1-6,TRBV5-1,.,TRBD1,CASSGGQRVNSPLHF,TGCGCCAGCAGCGGGGGACAGCGGGTCAATTCACCCCTCCACTTT
TRBJ1-1,TRBV30,once,.,CAWSLQNTEAFF,TGTGCCTGGAGTTTACAAAACACTGAAGCTTTCTTT
TRBJ1-2,TRBV6-2/TRBV6-3,.,.,CASSSTYPYGYTF,TGTGCCAGCAGTTCCACCTACCCCTATGGCTACACCTTC